These 32 T cell receptor beta chains share one sample of origin, sequenced in a study of identical twins. Each CDR3 protein is one row after TCRdb ran MiXCR on the 5' RACE reads. The data contain hundreds of thousands of distinct CDR3 sequences, about 24% of them seen just once; the ten biggest clones take up about 3%. A further study also used this sample, focusing on T cells expressing NK-cell markers.

Sequenced sample: CD4+ T cells sorted from blood. The receptors here all came from a woman under 30 in good health.

A few counts support this clonotype. The rearrangement links TRBV20-1 to TRBJ1-1; D remains ambiguous. CDR1 is DFQATT and CDR2 is SNEGSKA in the germline V gene (reference sequence). The CDR3 totals 14 residues. V was shortened by 0 bases and J by 1 base, with 9 bases between the two germline ends. CDR3 amino acids: CSARDPGWNTEAFF. In DNA, the CDR3 is TGCAGTGCTAGAGATCCGGGATGGAACACTGAAGCTTTCTTT.

The chain is built from TRBV20-1 and TRBJ2-7; D is unresolved. CDR1 is DFQATT and CDR2 is SNEGSKA in the germline V gene (reference sequence). This CDR3 contains 12 residues. V was clipped by 6 bases and J by 2 bases, with 11 bases between them. The CDR3 region is CSARPDPYEQYF. The CDR3, as DNA: TGCAGTGCCCGCCCGGACCCCTACGAGCAGTACTTC.

This clonotype has more than one count but fewer than ten. V usage is TRBV4-1 and J usage is TRBJ2-1, with 8 bases aligning to TRBD2. Germline CDR1 reads MGHRA; CDR2 reads YSYEKL. The CDR3 spans 16 residues. V was clipped by 3 bases and J by 7 bases; unmatched bases: 11. CDR3 protein: CASSQPLSRGGNEQFF. The CDR3 DNA is TGCGCCAGCAGCCAGCCACTCTCACGGGGGGGTAATGAGCAGTTCTTC.

The chain employs TRBV20-1 and TRBJ1-6; possible D gene TRBD1, 5 bases. CDR1 is DFQATT and CDR2 is SNEGSKA in the germline V gene (reference sequence). V was shortened by 1 base and J by 10 bases, with 17 bases between the two germline ends. The CDR3 totals 15 residues. CDR3 amino acids: CSARGIQGIRSPLHF. CDR3 DNA: TGCAGTGCTAGAGGGATCCAGGGAATTCGGTCACCCCTCCACTTT.

This clonotype was observed a handful of times. The V call is TRBV12-3 or TRBV12-4, the J call TRBJ2-7, with 9 bases that match TRBD2. Germline trimming cut 5 bases from V and 2 bases from J; bases unmatched to any gene: 7. This CDR3 comprises 15 residues. In nucleotides, the CDR3 is TGTGCCAGCAGTCAGTTGACTAGCGGCGCCTACGAGCAGTACTTC. Protein sequence: CASSQLTSGAYEQYF.

This rearrangement joins TRBV20-1 to TRBJ1-4, with 11 bases identical to TRBD1. Losses at the gene ends were 5 bases for V and 4 bases for J; bases not matched to a gene: 6. CDR1 is DFQATT, CDR2 SNEGSKA, per germline (reference sequence). The length of the CDR3 is 15 residues. This chain's CDR3 is CSAGTGGSINEKLFF. The CDR3 nucleotides are TGCAGTGCTGGGACAGGGGGATCAATTAATGAAAAACTGTTTTTT.

This clonotype was counted between two and nine times. The genes are TRBV20-1 and TRBJ2-1; no firm D call. Germline values: CDR1 DFQATT, CDR2 SNEGSKA (reference sequence). The CDR3 extends over 14 amino acids. V lost 0 bases, J lost 4 bases, and 10 bases lay in between. The CDR3 bases are TGCAGTGCTAGAGATTACCGGCGGTACAATGAGCAGTTCTTC. Amino acids: CSARDYRRYNEQFF.

The DNA for the CDR3 is TGTGCCAGCAGGTTCGGGCTCTGGGCAGATACGCAGTATTTT. As protein: CASRFGLWADTQYF. The rearrangement uses TRBV6-1 and TRBJ2-3; no clear D. Trimming cost V 6 bases and J 4 bases, with 14 bases left between them. CDR3 size: 14 residues. Germline V lookup: CDR1 MNHNS, CDR2 SASEGT.

CDR3 sequence reads: CSATWTGGIETQYF. As DNA, the CDR3 is TGCAGTGCTACATGGACAGGGGGCATCGAGACCCAGTACTTC. J is TRBJ2-5 and V is TRBV20-1; 11 bases match TRBD1. This CDR3 spans 14 amino acids. Trimming removed 4 bases from V and 5 bases from J; junction bases left unmatched: 6. The germline CDR1 and CDR2 sequences are DFQATT and SNEGSKA (reference sequence).

A few counts support this clonotype. The chain recombines TRBV3-1 with TRBJ2-6; the D gene is possibly TRBD2 (6 bases). Trimming took off 0 bases at V and 0 bases at J, with 15 bases between the two ends. The germline V gene encodes CDR1 LGHDT and CDR2 YNNKEL (reference sequence). CDR3 size: 19 residues. DNA of the CDR3: TGTGCCAGCAGCCAAGACCCTCTGGGGGGTAGCTCTGGGGCCAACGTCCTGACTTTC. This sequence encodes CASSQDPLGGSSGANVLTF.

This chain uses TRBV6-1 with TRBJ2-1; TRBD1 aligns across 10 bases. CDR1 is MNHNS, CDR2 SASEGT, per germline. Trimming took 2 bases from V and 7 from J; bases not matched to a gene: 2. This CDR3 is built from 14 residues. DNA for the CDR3: TGTGCCAGCAGTGAAAGGACAGGGGGGAATGAGCAGTTCTTC. It encodes CASSERTGGNEQFF.

Only a few counts were recorded for this clonotype. The chain employs TRBV7-2 and TRBJ2-1; 7 bases fit TRBD1. J gave up 10 bases and V 0 bases, and 9 bases lay outside the gene matches. Germline loops: CDR1 SGHTA, CDR2 FQGNSA. The CDR3 is 15 residues long. CDR3 in DNA: TGTGCCAGCAGCTTAGCCGCGACAGGGATTGACGAGCAGTTCTTC. This sequence encodes CASSLAATGIDEQFF. Combining the CDR3 with reference TRBV7-2 and TRBJ2-1 gives the whole variable domain GAGVSQSPSNKVTEKGKDVELRCDPISGHTALYWYRQSLGQGLEFLIYFQGNSAPDKSGLPSDRFSAERTGGSVSTLTIQRTQQEDSAVYLCASSLAATGIDEQFFGPGTRLTVL.

This clonotype was seen more than once but under ten times. J is TRBJ2-1 and V is TRBV9; unclear D gene. V shed 0 bases and J shed 12 bases, with 13 bases lying between them. The CDR3 loop spans 13 amino acids. Germline CDR1 reads SGDLS; CDR2 reads YYNGEE. CDR3 in DNA: TGTGCCAGCAGCGTAGATCTGGTAGGGTCGCAGTTCTTC. Amino acids: CASSVDLVGSQFF.

V usage is TRBV7-9 and J usage is TRBJ2-2; D ambiguous. V was pared by 2 bases and J by 6 bases, with 13 bases between. The CDR3 is 15 residues long. Germline V gives CDR1 SEHNR, CDR2 FQNEAQ (reference sequence). As DNA, the CDR3 is TGTGCCAGCAGCTTACGGTCGGGCCCACCCGGGGAGCTGTTTTTT. Encoded protein: CASSLRSGPPGELFF.

There are a few counts of this clonotype. This chain links TRBV15 with TRBJ2-7; D possibly corresponds to TRBD1 (6 bases). The germline gives CDR1 LNHNV, CDR2 YYDKDF (reference sequence). V was shortened by 0 bases and J by 2 bases, with 20 bases between the two germline ends. The CDR3 consists of 18 residues. The CDR3 sequence is CATSRDGTTGKVPYEQYF. In nucleotides, the CDR3 is TGTGCCACCAGCAGAGATGGCACTACAGGGAAAGTACCCTACGAGCAGTACTTC.

Points on this clonotype: A clone one base away is much larger, so this may be a read error. The chain links TRBV20-1 to TRBJ1-1; 7 bases agree with TRBD1. The CDR3 is 13 residues long. Germline V CDR1 and CDR2: DFQATT, SNEGSKA (reference sequence). The CDR3 DNA is TGCGGGACGACAGGGTTGAGGGACATTGAAGCTTTCTTT. Encoded protein: CGTTGLRDIEAFF.

J is TRBJ2-1 and V is TRBV7-2; D is possibly TRBD1 or TRBD2 (5 bases each). There are 13 residues in the CDR3. Germline assignment: CDR1 SGHTA and CDR2 FQGNSA. Trimming took off 2 bases at V and 9 bases at J, with 11 bases between the two ends. The CDR3 region is CASSLMWGTEQFF. The CDR3 DNA reads TGTGCCAGCAGCTTAATGTGGGGGACTGAGCAGTTCTTC.

The rearrangement links TRBV3-1 to TRBJ1-2, with D possibly matching TRBD1 (5 bases). This CDR3 region has 14 residues. In germline, CDR1 is LGHDT, CDR2 YNNKEL (reference sequence). V lost 0 bases, J lost 7 bases, and 12 bases lay in between. CDR3 loop: CASSQESQGSGYTF. The CDR3 DNA sequence: TGTGCCAGCAGCCAAGAGAGTCAGGGAAGTGGCTACACCTTC.

The chain recombines TRBV6-6 with TRBJ2-7; TRBD1 might be the D (5 bases). V dropped 6 bases and J dropped 9 bases, with 18 bases sitting between them. The CDR3 length is 13 residues. The germline V gene has CDR1 MNHNY and CDR2 SVGAGI (reference sequence). The CDR3 bases are TGTGCCAGCAGCCCTGAAGTGGTAAGGGGGCAGTACTTC. Amino acids: CASSPEVVRGQYF.

This clonotype was seen more than once but under ten times. The chain joins TRBV12-3 or TRBV12-4 to TRBJ2-7, with 10 bases identical to TRBD1. The junction had 8 bases not matched to a gene; V was cut back by 7 bases and J by 5 bases. The CDR3 has 14 residues. In DNA, the CDR3 is TGTGCCAGCACCCCGGGACAGGGGAGCCACGAGCAGTACTTC. Protein sequence: CASTPGQGSHEQYF.

The gene calls are TRBV3-1 and TRBJ2-7, with D perhaps matching TRBD1 (7 bases). The ends were cut back, 5 bases at V and 7 bases at J, with 21 bases in the middle. The CDR3 length is 15 residues. Germline loops: CDR1 LGHDT, CDR2 YNNKEL (reference sequence). The CDR3 nucleotides are TGTGCCAGCAGCTCTCTAGGGCAGGGGGGAGCGGAGCAGTACTTC. This sequence encodes CASSSLGQGGAEQYF.

This chain connects TRBV20-1 to TRBJ2-1; TRBD2 matches 9 bases. The V gene end was trimmed by 5 bases and the J gene end by 5 bases; junction bases not matched to a gene: 10. The length of the CDR3 is 15 residues. CDR1 DFQATT and CDR2 SNEGSKA come from the germline V gene (reference sequence). The CDR3 sequence: CSAGTALAGHNEQFF. CDR3 in DNA: TGCAGTGCTGGGACGGCTCTAGCGGGACACAATGAGCAGTTCTTC.

The sample holds a few counts of this clonotype. This chain uses TRBV12-3 or TRBV12-4 with TRBJ1-6; tentative D call: TRBD1 (5 bases). V was cut by 11 bases and J by 6 bases, with 20 bases left in between. The CDR3 is made up of 15 amino acids. The CDR3 nucleotides are TGTGCCCCCCCGACGGGTCAAGGGGCTAATTCACCCCTCCACTTT. Protein product: CAPPTGQGANSPLHF.

This clonotype was counted between two and nine times. V usage is TRBV20-1 and J usage is TRBJ2-4; 7 bases are shared with TRBD1. This CDR3 region has 11 residues. CDR1 and CDR2 (germline): DFQATT, SNEGSKA (reference sequence). J was trimmed by 4 bases and V by 7 bases; bases with no gene match: 1. CDR3 sequence reads: CSVGQKNIQYF. The DNA for the CDR3 is TGCAGTGTGGGACAGAAAAACATTCAGTACTTC.

This chain connects TRBV12-3 or TRBV12-4 to TRBJ2-3; 7 nucleotides match TRBD2. J gave up 0 bases and V 6 bases, and 6 bases lay outside the gene matches. The CDR3 covers 15 residues. CDR3 DNA sequence: TGTGCCAGCAGGTCCAGCGGGGTCAGCACAGATACGCAGTATTTT. Protein product: CASRSSGVSTDTQYF.

This clonotype was found a few times. V gene TRBV10-3 combines with J gene TRBJ2-7, with 8 bases identical to TRBD1. The junction had 8 bases not matched to a gene; V was cut back by 7 bases and J by 6 bases. From germline, CDR1 is ENHRY and CDR2 SYGVKD. The CDR3 loop spans 13 amino acids. In DNA form, the CDR3 reads TGTGCCATCACCGCGGACAGGGTGCGCGAGCAGTACTTC. Encoded protein: CAITADRVREQYF.

There are a few counts of this clonotype. V is TRBV5-6 and J is TRBJ1-2; D not certain. The CDR3 consists of 15 residues. Germline CDR1 reads SGHDT; CDR2 reads YYEEEE. V was pared by 0 bases and J by 4 bases, with 13 bases between. Here the CDR3 DNA reads TGTGCCAGCAGCTTGGGACGTGGTCGGCTCTATGGCTACACCTTC. Amino acid sequence: CASSLGRGRLYGYTF.

The J gene is TRBJ2-3, the V gene TRBV29-1; D is ambiguous. The CDR3 is made up of 12 amino acids. The V end was cut by 1 base, the J end by 5 bases, with 7 bases between. Germline V gene data show CDR1 as SQVTM and CDR2 as ANQGSEA. Here the CDR3 DNA reads TGCAGCGTTGAAGGGGGTAGAGATACGCAGTATTTT. Translated, it gives CSVEGGRDTQYF.

This chain links TRBV15 with TRBJ2-1, with TRBD2 identical over 7 bases. CDR1 is LNHNV and CDR2 is YYDKDF in the germline V gene (reference sequence). After removal of 1 base from V and 3 bases from J, the junction contained 6 bases not matched to a gene. The CDR3 spans 16 residues. CDR3 in DNA: TGTGCCACCAGCAGAGGGTCGGGAGGAGACTACAATGAGCAGTTCTTC. Protein sequence: CATSRGSGGDYNEQFF. Based on the CDR3 plus reference TRBV15 and TRBJ2-1, the full variable domain is DAMVIQNPRYQVTQFGKPVTLSCSQTLNHNVMYWYQQKSSQAPKLLFHYYDKDFNNEADTPDNFQSRRPNTSFCFLDIRSPGLGDTAMYLCATSRGSGGDYNEQFFGPGTRLTVL.

This sequence joins TRBV20-1 and TRBJ2-3; D tentatively reads TRBD1 or TRBD2 (5 bases each). CDR3 length: 13 residues. V was clipped by 5 bases and J by 1 base, with 10 bases between them. Per the germline V gene, CDR1 is DFQATT and CDR2 is SNEGSKA (reference sequence). The chain's CDR3 is CSAGTARTDTQYF. The CDR3 nucleotides read TGCAGTGCTGGGACCGCCCGCACAGATACGCAGTATTTT.

The rearrangement uses TRBV7-6 and TRBJ2-1; D is uncertain. This CDR3 comprises 14 residues. Germline V gives CDR1 SGHVS, CDR2 FNYEAQ. The V end lost 0 bases, the J end lost 0 bases, and 3 bases lay between the germline ends. CDR3 nucleotides: TGTGCCAGCAGCTTAGCGAGCTCCTACAATGAGCAGTTCTTC. Translation gives CASSLASSYNEQFF.

This chain connects TRBV7-2 to TRBJ2-1; TRBD2 aligns across 10 bases. In germline, CDR1 is SGHTA, CDR2 FQGNSA. This CDR3 is built from 16 residues. V gave up 5 bases and J gave up 7 bases; unmatched junction bases: 11. The DNA for the CDR3 is TGTGCCAGCAGCCGGACTCAGCGGGGGGGCGGGAATGAGCAGTTCTTC. It encodes CASSRTQRGGGNEQFF.